The 17 T cell receptor beta chains below come from one sample, sequenced in a study of STAT5B mutations in CD4+ large granular lymphocyte leukemia. This table comes from immunoSEQ multiplex PCR, and its TCRdb copy is limited to in-frame clones, with some not included. Here the sample spans over a thousand clones, roughly 80% being singletons. Sequencing input: PBMCs. These receptors were obtained from a man in his sixties or seventies with CD4+ T-cell large granular lymphocyte leukemia.

The rearrangement uses TRBV19 and TRBJ1-2, with 9 bases identical to TRBD1. The CDR3 has 16 residues. Germline lookup yields CDR1 LNHDA and CDR2 SQIVND (reference sequence). With V trimmed by 2 bases and J by 7 bases, 11 bases remained unmatched. The CDR3 here is CASSISPPDRGGGYTF. CDR3 bases: TGTGCCAGTAGTATATCCCCTCCGGACAGGGGCGGTGGCTACACCTTC. Variable domain in full (rest from reference TRBV19 and TRBJ1-2): DGGITQSPKYLFRKEGQNVTLSCEQNLNHDAMYWYRQDPGQGLRLIYYSQIVNDFQKGDIAEGYSVSREKKESFPLTVTSAQKNPTAFYLCASSISPPDRGGGYTFGSGTRLTVV.

This chain connects TRBV4-2 to TRBJ2-5; 7 bases line up with TRBD1. The CDR3 is 16 amino acids. Germline trimming cut 1 base from V and 1 base from J; bases unmatched to any gene: 6. CDR1 is LGHNA and CDR2 is YNFKEQ in the germline V gene. The CDR3 DNA reads TGTGCCAGCAGCCAAGCTCCAGGGGGTATCCAAGAGACCCAGTACTTC. Residues: CASSQAPGGIQETQYF.

The genes are TRBV6-5 and TRBJ1-6; D not certain. Germline CDR1 reads MNHEY; CDR2 reads SVGAGI. The length of the CDR3 is 14 residues. V shed 6 bases and J shed 8 bases, with 14 bases lying between them. DNA for the CDR3: TGTGCCAGCAGGGGAGAAGGTAGCCATTCACCCCTCCACTTT. The encoded protein is CASRGEGSHSPLHF.

The chain links TRBV7-9 to TRBJ2-2; 8 bases map to TRBD2. With V trimmed by 5 bases and J by 3 bases, 5 bases remained unmatched. Germline V gene data show CDR1 as SEHNR and CDR2 as FQNEAQ (reference sequence). The CDR3 totals 15 residues. In DNA form, the CDR3 reads TGTGCCAGCAGCGCTAGCGGGTTGGACACCGGGGAGCTGTTTTTT. It encodes CASSASGLDTGELFF. Filled out from reference TRBV7-9 and TRBJ2-2, the complete variable domain reads DTGVSQNPRHKITKRGQNVTFRCDPISEHNRLYWYRQTLGQGPEFLTYFQNEAQLEKSRLLSDRFSAERPKGSFSTLEIQRTEQGDSAMYLCASSASGLDTGELFFGEGSRLTVL.

The rearrangement links TRBV6-5 to TRBJ2-7; D unclear. Deletions cut 6 bases from V and 0 bases from J, with 9 bases between. Germline values: CDR1 MNHEY, CDR2 SVGAGI. This CDR3 contains 13 residues. The CDR3 DNA is TGTGCCAGCAGAACGACGGCCTCCTACGAGCAGTACTTC. This gives the protein CASRTTASYEQYF.

The V call is TRBV6-5, the J call TRBJ2-5; D uncertain. This CDR3 comprises 12 residues. V was trimmed by 5 bases and J by 5 bases, leaving 9 bases between them. Germline CDR1 is MNHEY and CDR2 is SVGAGI. The CDR3 region is CASSRPSETQYF. CDR3 DNA sequence: TGTGCCAGCAGTAGACCGTCGGAGACCCAGTACTTC.

The chain has TRBV10-3 and TRBJ2-3; 7 positions match TRBD1. CDR1 is ENHRY, CDR2 SYGVKD, per germline. CDR3 length: 14 amino acids. V was pared by 10 bases and J by 0 bases, with 7 bases of the junction left unmatched. The CDR3 DNA reads as TGTGCCACCCTAGGACAGGAGAGCACAGATACGCAGTATTTT. Translating it yields CATLGQESTDTQYF.

The chain uses TRBV5-1 and TRBJ2-5; 8 nucleotides match TRBD2. There are 16 residues in the CDR3. The V segment lost 1 base and the J segment 2 bases; nucleotides outside the gene matches: 7. Germline V gives CDR1 SGHRS, CDR2 YFSETQ. Here the CDR3 reads CASSLFSGGPQETQYF. CDR3 nucleotides: TGCGCCAGCAGCTTGTTCTCGGGGGGGCCTCAAGAGACCCAGTACTTC.

The V call is TRBV11-2, the J call TRBJ1-1, with D unclear. The CDR3 is 12 amino acids. CDR1 and CDR2 from the germline V gene are SGHAT and FQNNGV. V was trimmed by 2 bases and J by 1 base, leaving 2 bases between them. The CDR3 region is CASSLQNTEAFF. The CDR3 nucleotides read TGTGCCAGCAGCTTACAGAACACTGAAGCTTTCTTT. Full variable domain (remainder filled in from reference TRBV11-2 and TRBJ1-1): EAGVAQSPRYKIIEKRQSVAFWCNPISGHATLYWYQQILGQGPKLLIQFQNNGVVDDSQLPKDRFSAERLKGVDSTLKIQPAKLEDSAVYLCASSLQNTEAFFGQGTRLTVV.

V usage is TRBV7-9 and J usage is TRBJ1-4, with D possibly being TRBD1 (6 bases). V lost 5 bases and J 7 bases, leaving 11 bases between the germline ends. The germline gives CDR1 SEHNR, CDR2 FQNEAQ (reference sequence). The CDR3 consists of 13 residues. CDR3 amino acids: CASSARGGEKLFF. In nucleotides, the CDR3 is TGTGCCAGCAGCGCAAGGGGGGGTGAAAAACTGTTTTTT.

V gene TRBV4-2 combines with J gene TRBJ2-3, with TRBD1 matching over 8 bases. Trimming removed 0 bases from V and 7 bases from J; junction bases left unmatched: 6. CDR3 length: 15 residues. The V gene's germline CDR1 is LGHNA and CDR2 YNFKEQ. DNA for the CDR3: TGTGCCAGCAGCCAAGATGAGACAGGGGCTTATACGCAGTATTTT. Its protein product is CASSQDETGAYTQYF.

This rearrangement joins TRBV7-2 to TRBJ2-5, with 7 bases lining up with TRBD1. The length of the CDR3 is 14 residues. V trimming: 5 bases; J trimming: 2 bases; junction bases outside the gene matches: 5. Germline assignment: CDR1 SGHTA and CDR2 FQGNSA. In DNA form, the CDR3 reads TGTGCCAGCAGCGCCCACAGGGGACAAGAGACCCAGTACTTC. This encodes CASSAHRGQETQYF.

J is TRBJ1-2 and V is TRBV4-2, with 8 bases aligning to TRBD1. V lost 2 bases to trimming and J lost 7 bases; unmatched junction nucleotides: 3. The CDR3 has 13 residues. Germline-derived CDR1 and CDR2 are LGHNA and YNFKEQ. CDR3 in DNA: TGTGCCAGCAGCCAACCACAGGGGGGTGGCTACACCTTC. This gives the protein CASSQPQGGGYTF.

Only one count was recorded for this clone. This rearrangement joins TRBV2 to TRBJ2-5; D gene ambiguous. The CDR3 runs to 11 residues. V lost 7 bases and J 2 bases, leaving 5 bases between the germline ends. CDR1 and CDR2 from the germline V gene are SNHLY and FYNNEI. CDR3 loop: CASKIQETQYF. For the CDR3, the DNA is TGTGCCAGCAAAATTCAAGAGACCCAGTACTTC.

The rearrangement links TRBV30 to TRBJ2-7; 8 nucleotides agree with TRBD2. Germline lookup yields CDR1 GTSNPN and CDR2 SVGIG (reference sequence). This CDR3 is built from 14 residues. J was trimmed by 6 bases and V by 3 bases; bases with no gene match: 10. The CDR3 region has the DNA TGTGCCTGGAGGACAGGACTAGCATCACTCGAGCAGTACTTC. Its translation is CAWRTGLASLEQYF.

This clone was observed a few times. The rearrangement links TRBV18 to TRBJ2-1; tentatively, D is TRBD2 (5 bases). This CDR3 region has 14 residues. Germline V gene lookup returns CDR1 KGHSH and CDR2 LQKENI. The V end was cut by 3 bases, the J end by 7 bases, with 13 bases between. In DNA, the CDR3 is TGTGCCAGCTCACCCAACCATAGAGGGAATGAGCAGTTCTTC. Translated: CASSPNHRGNEQFF.

CDR3 amino acids: CASSLVDGRYQPQHF. CDR3 nucleotides: TGTGCCAGCAGCTTAGTCGACGGGAGGTACCAGCCCCAGCATTTT. The chain carries TRBV7-8 and TRBJ1-5; D is undetermined. The CDR3 is made up of 15 amino acids. The V and J ends lost 1 base and 7 bases respectively, with 14 bases between them. Germline V gene lookup returns CDR1 SGHVS and CDR2 FQNEAQ. Filled out from reference TRBV7-8 and TRBJ1-5, the complete variable domain reads GAGVSQSPRYKVAKRGQDVALRCDPISGHVSLFWYQQALGQGPEFLTYFQNEAQLDKSGLPSDRFFAERPEGSVSTLKIQRTQQEDSAVYLCASSLVDGRYQPQHFGDGTRLSIL.